This TCR beta chain originates from a study of shared clonotypes between healthy human individuals. The overall study: Researchers drew samples from two women and three men aged 18 to 49. Per donor, three plates held CD4 naive cells, three held CD4 memory, two held CD8 naive and one held CD8 memory.

The V gene's germline CDR1 is MGHDK and CDR2 SYGVNS. CDR3 length equals 14 residues. V was cut by 0 bases and J by 2 bases, with 8 bases left in between. Assay used: immunoSEQ multiplex PCR; TCRdb lists only in-frame clones, some missing. The sample records some 2 million clones, approximately 94% being singletons. Naivety among CD8 cells was defined by CD45RO negativity and positive CCR7 selection, thereby excluding terminally differentiated effector memory CD45RA+ cells. Sequencing used naive CD8+ T cells sorted from blood. The chain joins TRBV25-1 to TRBJ2-7, with D perhaps TRBD1 (5 bases). The TCR sequence derives from a man younger than 30 in good health. The CDR3 bases are TGTGCCAGCAGTGAATATCAGGGCCCCTACGAGCAGTACTTC. It yields the protein CASSEYQGPYEQYF.